The clone carrying this TCR beta chain was recorded once. The entry originates in a study of blood T cell repertoires in COVID-19. Method: immunoSEQ multiplex PCR; TCRdb's copy keeps in-frame clones and lacks some. The data show fewer than 200,000 clones, about 88% seen once. The source is a man younger than 35 who had recovered from COVID-19. The sequenced material came from peripheral blood.

The CDR3 loop is CATSQGSSYNEQFF. Here the CDR3 DNA reads TGTGCCACCTCGCAGGGGAGCTCCTACAATGAGCAGTTCTTC. The chain joins TRBV19 to TRBJ2-1, with D perhaps TRBD1 (6 bases). The CDR3 is 14 residues long. Germline CDR1 LNHDA, CDR2 SQIVND (reference sequence). Trimming removed 10 bases at V and 0 bases at J, with 13 bases between.